Listed here are 2 T cell receptor beta chains from one sample, sequenced in a study of post-analysis software for immune sequencing data. Overall study findings and caveats: When patients were compared with controls, 4 or 5 TRBV segments were more frequent, TRBV5-6, TRBV5-1 and TRBV20-1 among them.

Unique-molecular-identifier-tagged TCR beta cDNA libraries were used. TCRdb itself ran the PCR reads through MiXCR, one entry per CDR3 protein. In the table there are hundreds of thousands of distinct CDR3 sequences, about 53% of which are singletons. Their antigens are not known. Sequenced input: blood. The receptors derive from a girl between 5 and 17 years old with multiple sclerosis.

The V gene is TRBV2, the J gene TRBJ2-7, with D possibly TRBD1 on 6 matching bases. Germline CDR1 reads SNHLY; CDR2 reads FYNNEI. V lost 7 bases, J lost 3 bases, and 10 bases lay in between. The CDR3 consists of 12 residues. CDR3 loop: CASIRDNYEQYF. CDR3 nucleotides: TGTGCCAGCATCAGGGACAACTACGAGCAGTACTTC.

The rearrangement links TRBV29-1 to TRBJ2-5; D might be TRBD1 (9 bases). This CDR3 has 14 residues. The V and J ends lost 6 bases and 2 bases respectively, with 16 bases between them. Per the germline V gene, CDR1 is SQVTM and CDR2 is ANQGSEA. Here the CDR3 reads CSVGRGQGQETQYF. In DNA form, the CDR3 reads TGCAGCGTCGGGAGGGGACAGGGACAAGAGACCCAGTACTTC.